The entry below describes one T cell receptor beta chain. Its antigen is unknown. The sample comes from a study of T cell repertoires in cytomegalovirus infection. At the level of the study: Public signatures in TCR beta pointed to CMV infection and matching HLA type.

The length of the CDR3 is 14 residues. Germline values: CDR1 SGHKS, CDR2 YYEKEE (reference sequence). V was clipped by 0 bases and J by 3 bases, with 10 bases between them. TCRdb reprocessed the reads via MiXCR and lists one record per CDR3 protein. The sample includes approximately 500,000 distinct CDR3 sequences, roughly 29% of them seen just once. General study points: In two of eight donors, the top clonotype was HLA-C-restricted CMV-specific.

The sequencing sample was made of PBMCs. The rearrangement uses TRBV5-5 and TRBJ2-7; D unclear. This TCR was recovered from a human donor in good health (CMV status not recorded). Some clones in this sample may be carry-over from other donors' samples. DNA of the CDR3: TGTGCCAGCAGCTTGGGGGCTGGGGACTACGAGCAGTACGTC. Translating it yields CASSLGAGDYEQYV.